The 31 T cell receptor beta chains given below trace back to one sample, sequenced in a study of cytomegalovirus exposure and HLA in healthy donors. The PCR used 60 Vbeta and 13 Jbeta primers. The protocol was immunoSEQ multiplex PCR, while the TCRdb copy is restricted to in-frame clones and leaves out a portion. The sample consists of more than 80,000 clones, roughly 73% of them appearing once. The source material was PBMCs. These TCRs come from a man in his forties in good health and CMV-seronegative.

J is TRBJ2-2 and V is TRBV6-4; 7 bases line up with TRBD1. Unmatched junction bases numbered 8, after V lost 7 bases and J lost 6 bases. CDR1 and CDR2 from the germline V gene are MRHNA and SNTAGT. This CDR3 spans 14 amino acids. The CDR3 sequence: CASKATGSSGELFF. CDR3 in DNA: TGTGCCAGCAAAGCGACAGGGTCCTCCGGGGAGCTGTTTTTT.

The chain recombines TRBV28 with TRBJ2-7; 8 bases fit TRBD1. CDR1 and CDR2 (germline): MDHEN, SYDVKM. CDR3 length equals 15 residues. Trimming removed 6 bases from V and 3 bases from J; junction bases left unmatched: 10. The CDR3 loop reads CASSPRTGGNYEQYF. The CDR3 DNA sequence: TGTGCCAGCAGCCCCCGAACAGGGGGAAACTACGAGCAGTACTTC. The full variable domain, in which reference TRBV28 and TRBJ2-7 provide the parts outside the CDR3, is DVKVTQSSRYLVKRTGEKVFLECVQDMDHENMFWYRQDPGLGLRLIYFSYDVKMKEKGDIPEGYSVSREKKERFSLILESASTNQTSMYLCASSPRTGGNYEQYFGPGTRLTVT.

V is TRBV2 and J is TRBJ1-2; 7 nucleotides match TRBD1. The CDR3 has 15 residues. V lost 2 bases and J lost 2; bases outside the gene matches: 5. The germline V gene encodes CDR1 SNHLY and CDR2 FYNNEI. This chain's CDR3 is CASSETGALNYGYTF. CDR3 bases: TGTGCCAGCAGTGAAACAGGGGCGCTCAACTATGGCTACACCTTC.

This clone was detected a few times. The V gene is TRBV5-1, the J gene TRBJ2-1, with 9 bases that match TRBD2. This CDR3 comprises 17 residues. With 4 bases clipped from V and 0 bases from J, the junction kept 8 bases outside the gene matches. Germline CDR1 and CDR2: SGHRS and YFSETQ. The CDR3 DNA reads TGCGCCAGCAGCGCGCGGACTAGCGCCAGCTCCTACAATGAGCAGTTCTTC. This translates into CASSARTSASSYNEQFF.

V gene TRBV4-1 combines with J gene TRBJ2-5, with D possibly matching TRBD2 (5 bases). Trimming shortened V by 1 base and J by 5 bases, and 11 bases separated the two germline ends. The CDR3 runs to 14 residues. CDR1 and CDR2 (germline): MGHRA, YSYEKL. The CDR3 DNA follows: TGCGCCAGCAGCCAAGGGGGAGCCGATGAGACCCAGTACTTC. It yields the protein CASSQGGADETQYF.

The chain combines TRBV6-1 with TRBJ2-3; 10 nucleotides line up with TRBD2. The V segment lost 4 bases and the J segment 2 bases; nucleotides outside the gene matches: 3. CDR3 length equals 15 residues. The germline V gene has CDR1 MNHNS and CDR2 SASEGT. The CDR3 loop reads CASSGSGGITDTQYF. CDR3 in DNA: TGTGCCAGCAGTGGTAGCGGGGGGATCACAGATACGCAGTATTTT.

Points on this clone: The junction does not match germline at one end; this may be a read error. This chain connects TRBV2 to TRBJ2-1, with D maybe TRBD2 (6 bases). The V gene's germline CDR1 is SNHLY and CDR2 FYNNEI. The CDR3 is 13 residues long. CDR3 coding DNA: TGTGCCAGCAGGGGGGACTCCCACAATGAGCAGTTCTTC. It codes for CASRGDSHNEQFF.

This sequence joins TRBV5-4 and TRBJ2-3; 10 bases line up with TRBD2. Trimming took 5 bases from V and 6 from J; bases not matched to a gene: 9. Germline assignment: CDR1 SGHNT and CDR2 YYREEE (reference sequence). The CDR3 loop spans 15 amino acids. CDR3 in amino acids: CASSPQRGGADTQYF. CDR3 nucleotide sequence: TGTGCCAGCAGTCCGCAGCGGGGGGGCGCGGATACGCAGTATTTT.

This clone was seen a single time. The chain carries TRBV6-5 and TRBJ2-5, with 7 nucleotides matching TRBD2. The CDR3 sequence is 15 residues long. V shed 11 bases and J 7 bases; nucleotides not matched to a gene: 19. In germline, CDR1 is MNHEY, CDR2 SVGAGI. The CDR3 DNA reads TGTGCCTCAATCCCGACCGGTAGCGGGTCGGGGACCCAGTACTTC. Its translation: CASIPTGSGSGTQYF.

This chain links TRBV7-2 with TRBJ2-7; D not certain. Trimming pared 5 bases from V and 1 base from J, leaving 21 bases between. CDR3 size: 17 residues. In germline, CDR1 is SGHTA, CDR2 FQGNSA. CDR3 nucleotide sequence: TGTGCCAGCAGCCTCCAGAGTGGAAGTAGCCCATCCTACGAGCAGTACTTC. It codes for CASSLQSGSSPSYEQYF.

The chain links TRBV7-2 to TRBJ1-1, with a weak D call TRBD1 (6 bases). The V end was cut by 4 bases, the J end by 1 base, with 10 bases between. CDR3 size: 14 residues. CDR1 is SGHTA, CDR2 FQGNSA, per germline. The CDR3 sequence: CASSSGHTNTEAFF. CDR3 nucleotides: TGTGCCAGCAGCTCGGGACATACGAACACTGAAGCTTTCTTT.

The V gene is TRBV9, the J gene TRBJ2-7; D is perhaps TRBD2 (6 bases). V was cut by 3 bases and J by 4 bases, with 14 bases left in between. Germline-derived CDR1 and CDR2 are SGDLS and YYNGEE. This CDR3 has 14 amino acids. The CDR3 spells CASSALDGGYEQYF. The CDR3 DNA sequence: TGTGCCAGCAGCGCCCTCGACGGGGGTTACGAGCAGTACTTC.

The gene calls are TRBV5-1 and TRBJ1-2, with 10 bases that match TRBD1. CDR3 size: 14 residues. The V gene's germline CDR1 is SGHRS and CDR2 YFSETQ. Trimming removed 4 bases from V and 4 bases from J; junction bases left unmatched: 4. CDR3 nucleotides: TGCGCCAGCAGCATGACAGGGGGCAGCTATGGCTACACCTTC. This encodes CASSMTGGSYGYTF. The entire variable domain, with the rest obtained from reference TRBV5-1 and TRBJ1-2, is as follows: KAGVTQTPRYLIKTRGQQVTLSCSPISGHRSVSWYQQTPGQGLQFLFEYFSETQRNKGNFPGRFSGRQFSNSRSEMNVSTLELGDSALYLCASSMTGGSYGYTFGSGTRLTVV.

The chain joins TRBV13 to TRBJ2-5; 11 nucleotides line up with TRBD2. The germline gives CDR1 PRHDT, CDR2 FYEKMQ (reference sequence). The junction had 8 bases not matched to a gene; V was cut back by 5 bases and J by 3 bases. The CDR3 spans 16 residues. In DNA, the CDR3 is TGTGCCAGCAGCCCCCTAGCGGGGGGACTCAAAGAGACCCAGTACTTC. This codes for CASSPLAGGLKETQYF. The complete variable domain, with remaining parts taken from reference TRBV13 and TRBJ2-5, reads AAGVIQSPRHLIKEKRETATLKCYPIPRHDTVYWYQQGPGQDPQFLISFYEKMQSDKGSIPDRFSAQQFSDYHSELNMSSLELGDSALYFCASSPLAGGLKETQYFGPGTRLLVL.

V usage is TRBV6-5 and J usage is TRBJ2-5, with a tentative D call TRBD2 (6 bases). This CDR3 is built from 13 residues. Trimming pared 2 bases from V and 9 bases from J, leaving 13 bases between. The germline gives CDR1 MNHEY, CDR2 SVGAGI. CDR3 sequence (DNA): TGTGCCAGCAGTTACGGGACCAGGGAGGCCCAGTACTTC. Translating gives CASSYGTREAQYF.

The rearrangement links TRBV6-1 to TRBJ1-5; possibly TRBD1 for D (6 bases). Germline CDR1 and CDR2: MNHNS and SASEGT. The V and J ends lost 3 bases and 7 bases respectively, with 13 bases between them. The CDR3 covers 14 residues. DNA of the CDR3: TGTGCCAGCAGTGAGAGGGGGATAGGACAGCCCCAGCATTTT. The encoded protein is CASSERGIGQPQHF.

The gene calls are TRBV29-1 and TRBJ2-3; a possible D gene is TRBD1 (6 bases). This CDR3 contains 14 residues. The germline CDR1 and CDR2 sequences are SQVTM and ANQGSEA. V was pared by 1 base and J by 0 bases, with 8 bases between. The CDR3 protein is CSVEGGGSTDTQYF. DNA for the CDR3: TGCAGCGTTGAAGGAGGGGGTAGCACAGATACGCAGTATTTT.

The chain joins TRBV9 to TRBJ1-3; D possibly corresponds to TRBD1 (5 bases). The CDR3 totals 16 residues. Looked up from germline, CDR1 is SGDLS and CDR2 is YYNGEE. V was clipped by 0 bases and J by 0 bases, with 10 bases between them. DNA of the CDR3: TGTGCCAGCAGCGTAGTGGAGGGGATCTCTGGAAACACCATATATTTT. This sequence encodes CASSVVEGISGNTIYF.

This chain uses TRBV20-1 with TRBJ2-7; D is ambiguous. This CDR3 is 11 amino acids long. Germline V gene lookup returns CDR1 DFQATT and CDR2 SNEGSKA (reference sequence). Trimming left V 6 bases short and J 9 bases short, with 15 bases between. The CDR3 region has the DNA TGCAGTGCGCCGAGGATATCCTGGCAGTACTTC. As protein: CSAPRISWQYF.

Only a few counts were recorded for this clone. The rearrangement links TRBV7-2 to TRBJ2-1; D is perhaps TRBD2 (5 bases). The CDR3 covers 14 residues. Trimming cost V 2 bases and J 9 bases, with 14 bases left between them. Germline CDR1 and CDR2: SGHTA and FQGNSA. CDR3 sequence: CASSLSHTSTEQFF. DNA of the CDR3: TGTGCCAGCAGCTTATCGCATACTAGTACTGAGCAGTTCTTC.

The V and J genes are TRBV12-5 and TRBJ2-2, with D maybe TRBD1 (6 bases). The CDR3 is made up of 17 amino acids. The V gene lost 0 bases and the J gene lost 6 bases, with 17 bases spanning the gap. Germline lookup yields CDR1 LGHNT and CDR2 FRNRAP. The CDR3 DNA is TGTGCTAGTGGTTTGGTACTAGGTCAGGGGTTTGCCGGGGAGCTGTTTTTT. This codes for CASGLVLGQGFAGELFF.

V is TRBV5-1 and J is TRBJ2-3, with 8 bases that match TRBD2. CDR1 SGHRS and CDR2 YFSETQ come from the germline V gene. J lost 3 bases, V lost 5 bases, and 11 bases had no gene match. This CDR3 is built from 16 residues. The CDR3 protein is CASRPLTSGVTDTQYF. DNA of the CDR3: TGCGCCAGCAGGCCCCTCACTAGCGGTGTTACAGATACGCAGTATTTT.

The rearrangement links TRBV19 to TRBJ1-1, with D tentatively TRBD1 (5 bases). The CDR3 is made up of 19 amino acids. V lost 1 base to trimming and J lost 0 bases, with 21 bases between them. Germline values: CDR1 LNHDA, CDR2 SQIVND (reference sequence). CDR3: CASSIGGGGGYWMNTEAFF. The CDR3 bases are TGTGCCAGTAGTATAGGGGGGGGTGGGGGTTACTGGATGAACACTGAAGCTTTCTTT.

CDR3 DNA sequence: TGTGCCAGCAGCTTAGATGGACAGGGGCTTTACACCTTC. Encoded protein: CASSLDGQGLYTF. This chain links TRBV7-2 with TRBJ1-2; 9 bases match TRBD1. The germline gives CDR1 SGHTA, CDR2 FQGNSA. The V gene end was trimmed by 1 base and the J gene end by 11 bases; junction bases not matched to a gene: 5. The CDR3 is 13 residues long.

The J gene is TRBJ2-7, the V gene TRBV6-5, with 12 bases lining up with TRBD2. The CDR3 extends over 14 amino acids. J was trimmed by 4 bases and V by 2 bases; bases with no gene match: 0. Germline V gene data show CDR1 as MNHEY and CDR2 as SVGAGI. Here the CDR3 DNA reads TGTGCCAGCAGTTACACTAGCGGGGGGTACGAGCAGTACTTC. Its protein product is CASSYTSGGYEQYF.

This chain links TRBV5-1 with TRBJ2-2; TRBD2 might be the D (6 bases). Germline CDR1 is SGHRS and CDR2 is YFSETQ. Trimming removed 1 base at V and 6 bases at J, with 19 bases between. The CDR3 contains 17 residues. The CDR3 coding sequence is TGCGCCAGCAGCTTGATTGGTGCGGGGATGGGGGCCGGGGAGCTGTTTTTT. Translating gives CASSLIGAGMGAGELFF. Full variable domain (rest looked up from reference TRBV5-1 and TRBJ2-2): KAGVTQTPRYLIKTRGQQVTLSCSPISGHRSVSWYQQTPGQGLQFLFEYFSETQRNKGNFPGRFSGRQFSNSRSEMNVSTLELGDSALYLCASSLIGAGMGAGELFFGEGSRLTVL.

V is TRBV5-5 and J is TRBJ1-4, with TRBD1 matching 8 bases. V shed 0 bases and J 2 bases; nucleotides not matched to a gene: 9. The CDR3 runs 18 residues. CDR1 and CDR2 from the germline V gene are SGHKS and YYEKEE (reference sequence). The CDR3, as DNA: TGTGCCAGCAGCTTGGTTTTCCAGGGGGCAGGGACTAATGAAAAACTGTTTTTT. It codes for CASSLVFQGAGTNEKLFF.

V gene TRBV18 combines with J gene TRBJ1-6; the match to TRBD1 covers 9 bases. From germline, CDR1 is KGHSH and CDR2 LQKENI. Unmatched junction bases numbered 4, after V lost 3 bases and J lost 7 bases. The CDR3 length is 15 residues. The CDR3 DNA is TGTGCCAGCTCACCCGAGACAGGGGGGAATTCACCCCTCCACTTT. This sequence encodes CASSPETGGNSPLHF.

This rearrangement joins TRBV5-1 to TRBJ2-7; TRBD1 might be the D (6 bases). There are 12 residues in the CDR3. Germline V gene sequence: CDR1 SGHRS, CDR2 YFSETQ. Trimming stripped 0 bases from V and 6 bases from J, with 7 bases between. CDR3 residues: CASSLGGREQYF. CDR3 DNA sequence: TGCGCCAGCAGCTTGGGGGGGCGCGAGCAGTACTTC.

The chain has TRBV29-1 and TRBJ2-7; possible D gene TRBD1, 5 bases. The CDR3 has 14 amino acids. Germline CDR1 and CDR2: SQVTM and ANQGSEA. V was trimmed by 4 bases and J by 0 bases, leaving 13 bases between them. The CDR3 sequence: CSVVGQGSSYEQYF. CDR3 coding DNA: TGCAGCGTTGTGGGCCAGGGAAGCTCCTACGAGCAGTACTTC.

This clone was counted a single time. This chain links TRBV6-5 with TRBJ2-5; 8 nucleotides align to TRBD2. Germline V gives CDR1 MNHEY, CDR2 SVGAGI. The CDR3 is 15 residues long. V lost 2 bases and J lost 9; bases outside the gene matches: 11. The CDR3 sequence is CASSYRGGKFLAQYF. The CDR3 DNA sequence: TGTGCCAGCAGTTACCGGGGGGGGAAATTTCTTGCCCAGTACTTC.